This T cell receptor beta chain was retrieved from a study of glioma-infiltrating T cells after dendritic cell vaccination. Study-level information: Dendritic cell vaccination trial patients had either newly diagnosed or recurrent glioblastoma.

Regarding time point: after dendritic cell vaccination, including at tumor progression/relapse. Data came from immunoSEQ multiplex PCR; TCRdb stores just in-frame clones and leaves some out. This sample has roughly 10,000 clones; 81% occur once, and the top ten carry about 41%. Sample: blood, taken after dendritic cell vaccination. This TCR derives from a human donor with glioblastoma.

The CDR3 loop is CASSLVGGKSGNTIYF. DNA for the CDR3: TGTGCCAGCAGCTTAGTTGGGGGGAAGTCTGGAAACACCATATATTTT. The V call is TRBV7-2, the J call TRBJ1-3, with D tentatively TRBD1 (5 bases). Germline V lookup: CDR1 SGHTA, CDR2 FQGNSA. V lost 1 base, J lost 1 base, and 11 bases lay in between. This CDR3 comprises 16 residues.